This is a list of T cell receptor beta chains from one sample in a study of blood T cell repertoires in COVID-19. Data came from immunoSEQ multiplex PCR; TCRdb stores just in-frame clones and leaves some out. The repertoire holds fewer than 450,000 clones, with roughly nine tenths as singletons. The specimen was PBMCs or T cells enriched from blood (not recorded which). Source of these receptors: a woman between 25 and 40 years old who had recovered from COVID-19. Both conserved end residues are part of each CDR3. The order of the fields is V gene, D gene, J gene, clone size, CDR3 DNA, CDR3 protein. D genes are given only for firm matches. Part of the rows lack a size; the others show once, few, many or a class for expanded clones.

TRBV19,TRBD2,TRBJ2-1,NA,TGTGCCAGTAGTATCGGGACTAGCGGGGGCCAGAGCTCCTACAATGAGCAGTTCTTC,CASSIGTSGGQSSYNEQFF
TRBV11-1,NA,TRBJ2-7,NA,TGTGCCAGCAGCTTAGCGACTGGGGGGTGGCAGTACTTC,CASSLATGGWQYF
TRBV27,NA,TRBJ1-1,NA,TGTGCCAGCAGTTTATACGGGAGCACTGAAGCTTTCTTT,CASSLYGSTEAFF
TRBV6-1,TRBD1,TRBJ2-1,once,TGTGCCAGCAGTGAAGCAGGGGACAGGCCACTATCCTACAATGAGCAGTTCTTC,CASSEAGDRPLSYNEQFF
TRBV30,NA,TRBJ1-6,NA,TGTGCCTGGAGTCTTCAGACTGTTGGGAGTTCACCCCTCCACTTT,CAWSLQTVGSSPLHF
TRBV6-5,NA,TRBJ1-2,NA,TGTGCCAGCAGTCCCGGGTTGTATGGCTACACCTTC,CASSPGLYGYTF
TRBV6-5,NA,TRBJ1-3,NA,TGTGCCAGCTCCGAGGGGGAAGGAAACACCATATATTTT,CASSEGEGNTIYF
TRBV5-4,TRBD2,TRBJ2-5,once,TGTGCCAGCAGCCGCGGGAGGTCGGGGGGATTCCAAGAGACCCAGTACTTC,CASSRGRSGGFQETQYF
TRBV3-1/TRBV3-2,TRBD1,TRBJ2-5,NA,TGTGCCAGCAGCCGACAGGGGGTCCAAGAGACCCAGTACTTC,CASSRQGVQETQYF
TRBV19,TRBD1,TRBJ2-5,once,TGTGCCAGTAGTATGTCAGGGGGCGGGCAGACCCAGTACTTC,CASSMSGGGQTQYF
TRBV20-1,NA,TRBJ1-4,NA,TGCAGTGCTAGTGAGGGGCTCGGTGAAAAACTGTTTTTT,CSASEGLGEKLFF
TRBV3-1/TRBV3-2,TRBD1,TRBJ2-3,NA,TGTGCCAGCAGCACCTTTCCCATTTCCGGGACAGGTTCAATAGATACGCAGTATTTT,CASSTFPISGTGSIDTQYF
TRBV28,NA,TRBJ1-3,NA,TGTGCCAGCAGTGCCGGGTTCTCTGGAAACACCATATATTTT,CASSAGFSGNTIYF
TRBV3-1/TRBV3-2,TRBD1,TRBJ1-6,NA,TGTGCCAGCAGCCTCCTAGGGCCGGGACAGGGGTCTTATTCACCCCTCCACTTT,CASSLLGPGQGSYSPLHF
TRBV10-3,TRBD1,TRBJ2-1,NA,TGTGCCATCAGTAGTGGACAGGGCTTATACAATGAGCAGTTCTTC,CAISSGQGLYNEQFF
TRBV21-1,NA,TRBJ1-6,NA,TGTGCCAGCAGCAAAGGTGGGGGACAGGCTATGAGAGTCAATAATTCACCCCTCCACTTT,CASSKGGGQAMRVNNSPLHF
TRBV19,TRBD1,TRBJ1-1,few,TGTGCCAGTAGTACCTGGGGGACAGAGGCTTTCTTT,CASSTWGTEAFF
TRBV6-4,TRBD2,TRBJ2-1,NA,TGTGCCAGCAGTGTAGCGGGGGGACCCTACAATGAGCAGTTCTTC,CASSVAGGPYNEQFF
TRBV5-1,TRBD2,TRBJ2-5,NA,TGCGCCAGCAGCTGGGGACCGGGGACTAGCGGGGGAGCCCGCCAAGAGACCCAGTACTTC,CASSWGPGTSGGARQETQYF
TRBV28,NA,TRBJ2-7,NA,TGTGCCAGCAACCCCCGCGGTAATCTCTACGAGCAGTACTTC,CASNPRGNLYEQYF
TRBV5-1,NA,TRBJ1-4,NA,TGCGCCAGCCGCAGGGTCTTGAATCCTTCAACTAATGAAAAACTGTTTTTT,CASRRVLNPSTNEKLFF
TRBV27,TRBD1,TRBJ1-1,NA,TGTGCCAGCAGTCGGACAGGGATGAACACTGAAGCTTTCTTT,CASSRTGMNTEAFF
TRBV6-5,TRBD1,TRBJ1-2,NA,TGTGCCAGCAGTAGAACGGGACAGGATGGCTACACCTTC,CASSRTGQDGYTF
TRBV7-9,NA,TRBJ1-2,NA,TGTGCCAGCAGCCCGGGTGGATATGGCTACACCTTC,CASSPGGYGYTF
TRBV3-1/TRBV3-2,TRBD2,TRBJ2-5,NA,TGTGCCAGCAGCCAAGAATCACCGGGACGGGGGGTGCAAGAGACCCAGTACTTC,CASSQESPGRGVQETQYF
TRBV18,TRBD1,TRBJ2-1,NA,TGTGCCAGCTCGCCCAGGACAGGGACGATCATTAATGAGCAGTTCTTC,CASSPRTGTIINEQFF
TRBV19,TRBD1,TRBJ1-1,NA,TGTGCCAGTAGTCAAGGACAGGGCGCTGAAGCTTTCTTT,CASSQGQGAEAFF
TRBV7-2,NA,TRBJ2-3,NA,TGTGCCAGCAGTCCCAGCGTCCGGGGGACCACAGATACGCAGTATTTT,CASSPSVRGTTDTQYF
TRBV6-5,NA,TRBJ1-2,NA,TGTGCCAGCAGTTACTCCGGAATTCTAGGTGGCTACACCTTC,CASSYSGILGGYTF
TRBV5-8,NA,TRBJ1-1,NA,TGTGCCAGCAGCAGAGGAGGGAACACTGAAGCTTTCTTT,CASSRGGNTEAFF
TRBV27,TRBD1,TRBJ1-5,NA,TGTGCCAGCAGTCCCCGGGACAGATCCAATCAGCCCCAGCATTTT,CASSPRDRSNQPQHF
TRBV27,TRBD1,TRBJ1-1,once,TGTGCCAGCAGCTATCGGACAGGGGGCACTGAAGCTTTCTTT,CASSYRTGGTEAFF
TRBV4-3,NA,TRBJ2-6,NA,TGCGCCAGCAGCCAAGCGCAGGGGGCCAACGTCCTGACTTTC,CASSQAQGANVLTF